This T cell receptor beta chain was sequenced during a study of T-cell memory formation after mild COVID-19. Study-wide findings and caveats: Those CD4+ clones that contracted were mainly in CM and EM (CD8+ ones in EMRA).

TCR alpha and TCR beta cDNA libraries with sample barcodes and UMIs came from 5'RACE using constant-segment primers. Each CDR3 protein is one row after TCRdb ran MiXCR on the 5' RACE reads. The sample records approximately 440,000 distinct CDR3 sequences, about 20% being singletons. The V and J ends lost 7 bases and 1 base, in that order; junction bases with no gene match: 3. This CDR3 has 13 amino acids. Germline CDR1 reads LGHNA; CDR2 reads YNFKEQ. A word on this clonotype: Its target is unknown.

The sequencing input was PBMCs or a T cell subset sorted from them (not recorded which). This chain uses TRBV4-2 with TRBJ2-5; 7 nucleotides align to TRBD2. The clonotype comes from an adult woman who had mild COVID-19 (a few samples of this study predate the infection). Cell type and time point are not known. The CDR3 loop reads CASKASGQETQYF. CDR3 nucleotide sequence: TGTGCCAGCAAGGCTAGCGGCCAAGAGACCCAGTACTTC.